A single sample gave rise to the 9 T cell receptor beta chains below, sequenced in a study of blood T cell repertoires in COVID-19. This table comes from immunoSEQ multiplex PCR, and its TCRdb copy is limited to in-frame clones, with some not included. The sample holds roughly 250,000 clones, about 68% seen once. The sequencing sample was made of peripheral blood. The receptors shown here come from a woman older than 75 with acute or convalescent COVID-19.

This clone was found many times. The rearrangement joins TRBV11-3 to TRBJ2-1; 14 bases agree with TRBD2. Trimming cost V 1 base and J 7 bases; bases outside gene matches: 0. CDR1 is SGHNT, CDR2 YENEEA, per germline. The CDR3 is 15 residues long. CDR3 in DNA: TGTGCCAGCAGCTTAGGACTAGCGGGAGGGAATGAGCAGTTCTTC. This encodes CASSLGLAGGNEQFF.

CDR3 loop: CASSSLAAWGEQYF. In nucleotides, the CDR3 is TGTGCCAGCAGCTCACTAGCCGCGTGGGGGGAGCAGTACTTC. The genes are TRBV11-1 and TRBJ2-7; a weak D match, TRBD2 (6 bases). The length of the CDR3 is 14 residues. With 4 bases removed from V and 7 bases from J, the gap between germline ends came to 17 bases. From germline, CDR1 is SGHAT and CDR2 FQDESV (reference sequence).

The rearrangement joins TRBV18 to TRBJ1-2; maybe TRBD1 (5 bases). The CDR3 covers 14 residues. Germline lookup yields CDR1 KGHSH and CDR2 LQKENI. Trimming cost V 5 bases and J 8 bases, with 18 bases left between them. The CDR3 DNA reads as TGTGCCAGCTCAACTCGTCCCACAGGAGAAGGCTACACCTTC. Protein sequence: CASSTRPTGEGYTF.

The chain carries TRBV5-1 and TRBJ2-7, with TRBD2 as a possible D gene (7 bases). The CDR3 totals 15 residues. CDR1 SGHRS and CDR2 YFSETQ come from the germline V gene. V lost 4 bases and J lost 0, with 14 bases in between. CDR3: CASSRGAPSSYEQYF. CDR3 in DNA: TGCGCCAGCAGCCGGGGGGCGCCGAGCTCCTACGAGCAGTACTTC.

The rearrangement uses TRBV12-3 or TRBV12-4 and TRBJ1-1; perhaps TRBD1 as D (6 bases). The CDR3 sequence is 12 residues long. Trimming shortened V by 7 bases and J by 6 bases, and 12 bases separated the two germline ends. DNA for the CDR3: TGTGCCAGCACCCGGGGGGGCTCTGAAGCTTTCTTT. It specifies CASTRGGSEAFF.

This chain links TRBV7-3 with TRBJ2-2; possibly TRBD2 for D (5 bases). The CDR3 length is 14 residues. Germline CDR1 and CDR2: SGHTA and FQGTGA. Deletions cut 3 bases from V and 4 bases from J, with 9 bases between. The CDR3 nucleotides read TGTGCCAGCAGCTTTCGGGAAGTCACCGGGGAGCTGTTTTTT. Translated, it gives CASSFREVTGELFF.

This clone has only a few counts. Other DNA sequences in this specimen translate into the identical CDR3. The chain is built from TRBV5-1 and TRBJ1-1, with TRBD1 identical over 7 bases. Germline CDR1 SGHRS, CDR2 YFSETQ. The CDR3 sequence is 14 residues long. V lost 4 bases and J lost 4; bases outside the gene matches: 7. The DNA for the CDR3 is TGCGCCAGCAGCCTTGACAGGGTAGGCACTGAAGCTTTCTTT. Amino acid sequence: CASSLDRVGTEAFF.

J is TRBJ2-5 and V is TRBV5-4; 7 positions agree with TRBD1. The germline V gene encodes CDR1 SGHNT and CDR2 YYREEE (reference sequence). The CDR3 is 15 amino acids. The V and J ends lost 4 bases and 5 bases, in that order; junction bases with no gene match: 11. The CDR3 spells CASSPTPTGSETQYF. CDR3 coding DNA: TGTGCCAGCAGCCCGACCCCGACAGGGTCCGAGACCCAGTACTTC.

CDR3 DNA: TGTGCCAGCAGCTTGGCGGCACTAGGACAGGGGGCTAGACTGTTTTTT. It codes for CASSLAALGQGARLFF. This chain connects TRBV5-6 to TRBJ1-4; 11 bases match TRBD1. Losses at the gene ends were 0 bases for V and 13 bases for J; bases not matched to a gene: 11. There are 16 residues in the CDR3. Per the germline V gene, CDR1 is SGHDT and CDR2 is YYEEEE.